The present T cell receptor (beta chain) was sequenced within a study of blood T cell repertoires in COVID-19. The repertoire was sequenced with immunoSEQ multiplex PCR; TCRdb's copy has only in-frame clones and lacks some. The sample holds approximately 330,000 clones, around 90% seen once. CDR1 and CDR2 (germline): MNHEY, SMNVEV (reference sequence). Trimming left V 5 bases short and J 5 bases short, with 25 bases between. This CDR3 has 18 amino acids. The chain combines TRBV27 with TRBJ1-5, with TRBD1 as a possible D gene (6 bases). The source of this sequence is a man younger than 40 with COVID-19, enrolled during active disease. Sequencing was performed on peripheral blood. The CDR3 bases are TGTGCCAGCAGTGAATACAGGGAACCCCCCGTGGAGGATCAGCCCCAGCATTTT. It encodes CASSEYREPPVEDQPQHF.